This TCR beta chain stems from a study of OX40 agonist ivuxolimab in advanced cancers. The wider study: Participants averaged around 60 years of age (range about 23 to 80) and were around 80% male.

Measured with immunoSEQ multiplex PCR; TCRdb has only the in-frame clones, and not every one. The top ten clones hold 0.33% of a sample with tens of thousands of clones, roughly 91% of them seen once. V gave up 0 bases and J gave up 11 bases, with 11 bases separating them. Germline loops: CDR1 SGHNT, CDR2 YYREEE (reference sequence). The CDR3 totals 12 residues. The chain links TRBV5-4 to TRBJ1-1, with D possibly matching TRBD1 (5 bases). Sample: CD4+ or CD8+ T cells sorted from blood, taken in a trial of the OX40 agonist ivuxolimab. The source of this sequence is an adult with an advanced solid tumor such as melanoma, head and neck, liver or kidney cancer. The CDR3 coding sequence is TGTGCCAGCAGCTTGGCTCGGGGGGAGGCTTTCTTT. The encoded protein is CASSLARGEAFF.